This T cell receptor (beta chain) stems from a study of OX40 agonist ivuxolimab in advanced cancers. On the study more broadly: The study gave patients intravenous ivuxolimab at 0.01 to 10 mg/kg every 2 weeks.

The data were produced by immunoSEQ multiplex PCR, yet TCRdb's version contains in-frame clones alone and is incomplete. Altogether around 74,000 clones are present, 92% being singletons, with the ten largest covering approximately 0.5%. V gave up 0 bases and J gave up 0 bases; unmatched junction bases: 5. Germline V gives CDR1 LGHNA, CDR2 YSLEER. The CDR3 is 17 residues long. Study-wide findings and caveats: Near-lowest levels of clonal expansion characterized partial responders at 0.1-3.0 mg/kg. Antigen specificity remained undetermined for the expanded peripheral T cells.

Notes on this clone: Its specificity is unknown.

Baseline, cycle 4 day 1, and cycle 7 day 1 were the blood sampling points. The clonotype was recovered from an adult with an advanced solid tumor such as melanoma, head and neck, liver or kidney cancer. The chain uses TRBV4-3 and TRBJ2-3; 8 nucleotides align to TRBD2. Sequenced material: CD4+ or CD8+ T cells sorted from blood, taken in a trial of the OX40 agonist ivuxolimab. The CDR3 DNA is TGCGCCAGCAGCCAAGATGCGGCTAGCGGGAGCACAGATACGCAGTATTTT. Residues: CASSQDAASGSTDTQYF.